Below are 32 T cell receptor beta chains sequenced from a single sample in a study of blood T cell repertoires in COVID-19. Sequencing used immunoSEQ multiplex PCR; TCRdb keeps in-frame clones, though not all of them. This table has roughly 340,000 clones, 75% to 90% appearing once. Sequencing was done on a sample of PBMCs or T cells enriched from blood (not recorded which). These TCRs come from a young man who had recovered from COVID-19.

This sequence joins TRBV6-5 and TRBJ2-2; a possible D gene is TRBD1 (6 bases). Germline CDR1 and CDR2: MNHEY and SVGAGI. The germline V and J ends were trimmed by 0 bases and 5 bases, with 13 bases remaining between them. The CDR3 extends over 16 amino acids. CDR3 coding DNA: TGTGCCAGCAGTTACTCTGCAGGGGCGAGTACCGGGGAGCTGTTTTTT. Its translation is CASSYSAGASTGELFF.

The chain uses TRBV19 and TRBJ1-2; a possible D gene is TRBD1 (6 bases). The CDR3 totals 13 residues. The germline V gene encodes CDR1 LNHDA and CDR2 SQIVND (reference sequence). V was clipped by 7 bases and J by 4 bases, with 13 bases between them. CDR3 DNA sequence: TGTGCCAGTAAGAGAGGACAGCTCTATGGCTACACCTTC. Amino acids: CASKRGQLYGYTF.

The sample holds one count of this clone. The CDR3: CASSVDGTRDTIYF. For the CDR3, the DNA is TGTGCCAGCAGCGTAGATGGGACTAGAGACACCATATATTTT. The V call is TRBV9, the J call TRBJ1-3, with D maybe TRBD1 (5 bases). This CDR3 contains 14 residues. The germline gives CDR1 SGDLS, CDR2 YYNGEE. Trimming took off 0 bases at V and 8 bases at J, with 12 bases between the two ends.

The gene calls are TRBV19 and TRBJ2-1; unclear D gene. Germline loops: CDR1 LNHDA, CDR2 SQIVND (reference sequence). The CDR3 runs 15 residues. Trimming cost V 3 bases and J 2 bases, with 11 bases left between them. The DNA for the CDR3 is TGTGCCAGTAGTATTACGACTCAGCCCTACAATGAGCAGTTCTTC. The encoded protein is CASSITTQPYNEQFF. Full variable domain (missing parts from reference TRBV19 and TRBJ2-1): DGGITQSPKYLFRKEGQNVTLSCEQNLNHDAMYWYRQDPGQGLRLIYYSQIVNDFQKGDIAEGYSVSREKKESFPLTVTSAQKNPTAFYLCASSITTQPYNEQFFGPGTRLTVL.

The genes are TRBV7-3 and TRBJ2-1, with TRBD2 as a possible D gene (6 bases). The CDR3 runs 13 residues. Germline V CDR1 and CDR2: SGHTA, FQGTGA. The V and J ends lost 5 bases and 3 bases respectively, with 8 bases between them. The CDR3 loop is CASSLGLYNEQFF. As DNA, the CDR3 is TGTGCCAGCAGCCTGGGACTCTACAATGAGCAGTTCTTC.

This chain links TRBV24-1 with TRBJ2-5, with D possibly being TRBD2 (5 bases). Germline V gives CDR1 KGHDR, CDR2 SFDVKD. The CDR3 is 16 amino acids. V was pared by 7 bases and J by 2 bases, with 19 bases between. CDR3 sequence: CATSGAAGRLQETQYF. The CDR3 DNA sequence: TGTGCCACCAGCGGAGCGGCCGGGCGACTTCAAGAGACCCAGTACTTC.

This chain connects TRBV28 to TRBJ1-5; the D gene is possibly TRBD1 (5 bases). CDR1 MDHEN and CDR2 SYDVKM come from the germline V gene. The CDR3 consists of 18 residues. The germline V and J ends were trimmed by 3 bases and 9 bases, with 27 bases remaining between them. The CDR3 region has the DNA TGTGCCAGCAGTTTCCGGGGGGTGGCAGCTCGTCTAAGTGGGCCCCAGCATTTT. This gives the protein CASSFRGVAARLSGPQHF.

J is TRBJ1-1 and V is TRBV10-2; D not certain. From germline, CDR1 is WSHSY and CDR2 SAAADI. The CDR3 consists of 14 residues. Trimming cost V 4 bases and J 0 bases, with 9 bases left between them. The CDR3 spells CASSVGSMNTEAFF. CDR3 nucleotide sequence: TGCGCCAGCAGTGTTGGGAGTATGAACACTGAAGCTTTCTTT.

CDR3: CASTLAGAHTQYF. The CDR3, as DNA: TGTGCCAGCACGCTAGCGGGAGCTCATACGCAGTATTTT. The rearrangement joins TRBV6-5 to TRBJ2-3, with 10 nucleotides matching TRBD2. V shed 7 bases and J 7 bases; nucleotides not matched to a gene: 5. Germline V lookup: CDR1 MNHEY, CDR2 SVGAGI. The CDR3 covers 13 residues.

The V call is TRBV4-3, the J call TRBJ1-2; 8 nucleotides line up with TRBD1. Germline V gives CDR1 LGHNA, CDR2 YSLEER. The trim removed 0 bases at V and 7 bases at J, leaving 10 bases unmatched. The length of the CDR3 is 16 residues. The DNA for the CDR3 is TGCGCCAGCAGCCAAGATCGAAGCAGGGGGCCGCTTGGCTACACCTTC. This sequence encodes CASSQDRSRGPLGYTF.

This clone was seen only a few times. The J gene is TRBJ2-7, the V gene TRBV18; 8 bases are a match to TRBD2. The germline V gene encodes CDR1 KGHSH and CDR2 LQKENI. V was clipped by 9 bases and J by 5 bases; unmatched bases: 9. This CDR3 comprises 13 residues. The CDR3 sequence: CASSIAGRHEQYF. CDR3 sequence (DNA): TGTGCCAGTTCCATAGCGGGGCGGCACGAGCAGTACTTC.

This clone was found a few times. The CDR3 spells CAISDSRTGDDQPQHF. CDR3 in DNA: TGTGCCATCAGTGATTCCAGGACAGGGGACGATCAGCCCCAGCATTTT. This chain joins TRBV10-3 and TRBJ1-5; 9 bases match TRBD1. Germline trimming cut 3 bases from V and 5 bases from J; bases unmatched to any gene: 8. The CDR3 runs 16 residues. Germline V gene sequence: CDR1 ENHRY, CDR2 SYGVKD.

The chain is built from TRBV11-2 and TRBJ1-4; D is uncertain. This CDR3 contains 15 residues. Germline V CDR1 and CDR2: SGHAT, FQNNGV. The germline V and J ends were trimmed by 5 bases and 3 bases, with 13 bases remaining between them. CDR3 sequence: CASSKGVGSNEKLFF. CDR3 DNA sequence: TGTGCCAGCAGCAAGGGAGTCGGTTCTAATGAAAAACTGTTTTTT.

CDR3 residues: CASRRQFNQPQHF. The CDR3, as DNA: TGTGCCAGCAGACGACAGTTTAATCAGCCCCAGCATTTT. The chain uses TRBV28 and TRBJ1-5, with a weak D call TRBD1 (5 bases). The V and J ends lost 6 bases and 4 bases respectively, with 10 bases between them. CDR3 length: 13 amino acids. The germline CDR1 and CDR2 sequences are MDHEN and SYDVKM.

The chain links TRBV30 to TRBJ2-2; 7 bases are shared with TRBD1. V shed 4 bases and J 7 bases; nucleotides not matched to a gene: 12. Germline assignment: CDR1 GTSNPN and CDR2 SVGIG (reference sequence). The CDR3 sequence is 15 residues long. The CDR3 loop reads CAWNRDRVYGGELFF. The CDR3 DNA sequence: TGTGCCTGGAATAGAGACAGGGTTTACGGCGGGGAGCTGTTTTTT.

V gene TRBV7-9 combines with J gene TRBJ2-1; 9 positions match TRBD2. The trim removed 1 base at V and 4 bases at J, leaving 2 bases unmatched. CDR1 SEHNR and CDR2 FQNEAQ come from the germline V gene (reference sequence). The CDR3 covers 15 residues. DNA of the CDR3: TGTGCCAGCAGCTTAGTTCTAGCGGGGTACAATGAGCAGTTCTTC. This gives the protein CASSLVLAGYNEQFF.

This clone was seen only once. The genes are TRBV27 and TRBJ2-7, with 8 positions matching TRBD2. From germline, CDR1 is MNHEY and CDR2 SMNVEV (reference sequence). This CDR3 is 16 amino acids long. The V and J ends lost 6 bases and 2 bases, in that order; junction bases with no gene match: 12. The CDR3 region has the DNA TGTGCCAGCAGCAAGACTCCTCCGGGACTAGCCTACGAGCAGTACTTC. The encoded protein is CASSKTPPGLAYEQYF.

The V gene is TRBV3-1 (or the pseudogene TRBV3-2), the J gene TRBJ1-5, with TRBD1 matching 7 bases. The trim removed 4 bases at V and 4 bases at J, leaving 4 bases unmatched. The V gene's germline CDR1 is LGHDT and CDR2 YNNKEL (reference sequence). The CDR3 length is 14 residues. CDR3 amino acids: CASSRDSDNQPQHF. DNA of the CDR3: TGTGCCAGCAGCCGGGACAGCGATAATCAGCCCCAGCATTTT.

The chain uses TRBV6-5 and TRBJ1-6; unclear D gene. Per germline, CDR1 MNHEY and CDR2 SVGAGI. The CDR3 loop spans 12 amino acids. Trimming took off 2 bases at V and 15 bases at J, with 11 bases between the two ends. CDR3 sequence reads: CASSYNEDYLHF. The DNA of the CDR3 is TGTGCCAGCAGTTACAATGAGGACTACCTCCACTTT.

This clone has a count of ten or more. The rearrangement links TRBV7-9 to TRBJ2-7, with 11 bases that match TRBD2. Trimming took 3 bases from V and 3 from J; bases not matched to a gene: 1. The CDR3 length is 14 residues. CDR1 and CDR2 (germline): SEHNR, FQNEAQ (reference sequence). CDR3 sequence (DNA): TGTGCCAGCAGCTTGACTAGCGGGGTCTACGAGCAGTACTTC. Protein: CASSLTSGVYEQYF.

The V gene is TRBV11-2, the J gene TRBJ2-6; D may be TRBD2 (5 bases). Germline assignment: CDR1 SGHAT and CDR2 FQNNGV. V lost 6 bases to trimming and J lost 0 bases, with 12 bases between them. The CDR3 has 16 residues. CDR3 sequence reads: CASSSGLSSGANVLTF. The CDR3 region has the DNA TGTGCCAGCAGTTCCGGACTCTCCTCTGGGGCCAACGTCCTGACTTTC.

The V call is TRBV4-2, the J call TRBJ2-7; TRBD2 aligns across 7 bases. Germline V gene data show CDR1 as LGHNA and CDR2 as YNFKEQ. The V gene end was trimmed by 0 bases and the J gene end by 2 bases; junction bases not matched to a gene: 4. The CDR3 extends over 15 amino acids. CDR3: CASSQELAGPYEQYF. As DNA, the CDR3 is TGTGCCAGCAGCCAAGAGTTAGCGGGCCCCTACGAGCAGTACTTC.

The V and J genes are TRBV2 and TRBJ2-1; 7 bases map to TRBD2. CDR3 size: 13 residues. V was pared by 6 bases and J by 4 bases, with 3 bases of the junction left unmatched. Germline loops: CDR1 SNHLY, CDR2 FYNNEI. DNA for the CDR3: TGTGCCAGCAGCCGCGGGGGTTACAATGAGCAGTTCTTC. This codes for CASSRGGYNEQFF.

The chain has TRBV5-1 and TRBJ1-1; 8 bases agree with TRBD1. The ends lost 6 bases at V and 6 bases at J; junction bases unmatched: 10. The CDR3 is 14 amino acids. The germline V gene encodes CDR1 SGHRS and CDR2 YFSETQ. The CDR3 protein is CASTRTGHEAEAFF. Here the CDR3 DNA reads TGCGCCAGCACCCGGACAGGGCATGAGGCTGAAGCTTTCTTT.

This clone was recorded only once. V and J are TRBV28 and TRBJ1-2, with 12 nucleotides matching TRBD1. V lost 5 bases and J lost 4; bases outside the gene matches: 8. This CDR3 is built from 16 residues. Germline V CDR1 and CDR2: MDHEN, SYDVKM. This CDR3 reads CASSAGTGGSGYGYTF. Here the CDR3 DNA reads TGTGCCAGCAGTGCCGGGACAGGGGGCTCTGGCTATGGCTACACCTTC.

This rearrangement joins TRBV2 to TRBJ1-1; D unclear. Per germline, CDR1 SNHLY and CDR2 FYNNEI. The CDR3 sequence is 14 residues long. Trimming stripped 6 bases from V and 1 base from J, with 12 bases between. CDR3 sequence reads: CASSGQLGNTEAFF. The DNA of the CDR3 is TGTGCCAGCAGCGGCCAACTAGGGAACACTGAAGCTTTCTTT. Full variable domain (missing parts from reference TRBV2 and TRBJ1-1): EPEVTQTPSHQVTQMGQEVILRCVPISNHLYFYWYRQILGQKVEFLVSFYNNEISEKSEIFDDQFSVERPDGSNFTLKIRSTKLEDSAMYFCASSGQLGNTEAFFGQGTRLTVV.

J is TRBJ1-5 and V is TRBV20-1; 12 bases map to TRBD1. The V gene's germline CDR1 is DFQATT and CDR2 SNEGSKA (reference sequence). With V trimmed by 3 bases and J by 0 bases, 9 bases remained unmatched. The CDR3 totals 18 residues. CDR3 protein: CSASELGTGGRSNQPQHF. CDR3 DNA sequence: TGCAGTGCTAGTGAGTTAGGGACAGGGGGCCGTAGCAATCAGCCCCAGCATTTT.

V usage is TRBV4-1 and J usage is TRBJ2-7; 7 bases are shared with TRBD1. J gave up 2 bases and V 2 bases, and 6 bases lay outside the gene matches. The germline V gene has CDR1 MGHRA and CDR2 YSYEKL. The CDR3 loop spans 15 amino acids. Here the CDR3 reads CASSQLPTGAYEQYF. The CDR3 DNA sequence: TGCGCCAGCAGCCAATTACCTACAGGGGCCTACGAGCAGTACTTC.

This sequence joins TRBV19 and TRBJ1-3, with TRBD1 matching over 7 bases. CDR1 and CDR2 from the germline V gene are LNHDA and SQIVND (reference sequence). The ends lost 1 base at V and 5 bases at J; junction bases unmatched: 8. This CDR3 comprises 16 residues. The CDR3 loop reads CASSIGATGRRNTIYF. CDR3 coding DNA: TGTGCCAGTAGTATAGGGGCGACAGGGCGAAGAAACACCATATATTTT.

In DNA form, the CDR3 reads TGCGCCAGCAGCCGCTCCTGGGACAGTCAAGAGACCCAGTACTTC. Protein product: CASSRSWDSQETQYF. V gene TRBV4-3 combines with J gene TRBJ2-5; 7 nucleotides line up with TRBD1. The CDR3 runs to 15 residues. Germline CDR1 reads LGHNA; CDR2 reads YSLEER. V trimming: 4 bases; J trimming: 2 bases; junction bases outside the gene matches: 7.

The V and J genes are TRBV7-9 and TRBJ2-3; TRBD1 is a possible D gene (6 bases). V shed 5 bases and J shed 0 bases, with 12 bases lying between them. The CDR3 runs to 15 residues. Germline V gene data show CDR1 as SEHNR and CDR2 as FQNEAQ (reference sequence). The CDR3 here is CASSKTGTSTDTQYF. The CDR3, as DNA: TGTGCCAGCAGCAAGACAGGAACTAGCACAGATACGCAGTATTTT.

The V gene is TRBV3-1 (or the pseudogene TRBV3-2), the J gene TRBJ2-1; 12 bases line up with TRBD2. This CDR3 has 13 residues. Germline-derived CDR1 and CDR2 are LGHDT and YNNKEL (reference sequence). V lost 8 bases and J lost 4; bases outside the gene matches: 0. CDR3 bases: TGTGCCAGCGGACTAGCGGGGTACAATGAGCAGTTCTTC. Encoded protein: CASGLAGYNEQFF.